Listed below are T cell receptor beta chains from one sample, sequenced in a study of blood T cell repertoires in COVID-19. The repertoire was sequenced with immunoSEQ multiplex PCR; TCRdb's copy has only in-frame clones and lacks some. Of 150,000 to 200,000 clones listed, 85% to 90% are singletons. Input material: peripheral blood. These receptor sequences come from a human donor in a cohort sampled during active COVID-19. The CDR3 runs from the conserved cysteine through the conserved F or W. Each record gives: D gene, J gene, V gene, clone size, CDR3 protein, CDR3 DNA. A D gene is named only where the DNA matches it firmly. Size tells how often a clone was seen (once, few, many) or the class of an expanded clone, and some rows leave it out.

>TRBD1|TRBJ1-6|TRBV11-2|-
CASSTDRAPTPLHF
TGTGCCAGCAGCACCGACAGGGCGCCGACACCCCTCCACTTT
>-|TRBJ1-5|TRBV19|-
CASSGGGNQPQHF
TGTGCCAGTAGCGGGGGGGGCAATCAGCCCCAGCATTTT
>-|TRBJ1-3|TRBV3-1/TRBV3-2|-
CASSQGTIQGAGNTIYF
TGTGCCAGCAGCCAAGGTACCATACAGGGAGCGGGAAACACCATATATTTT
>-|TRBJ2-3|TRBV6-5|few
CASCSTETDTQYF
TGTGCCAGCTGTTCCACGGAGACAGATACGCAGTATTTT
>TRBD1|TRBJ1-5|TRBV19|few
CASSSKDRVYSNQPQHF
TGTGCCAGTAGTTCTAAGGACAGGGTGTATAGCAATCAGCCCCAGCATTTT
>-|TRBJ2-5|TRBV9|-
CASSVGGGVLGTQYF
TGTGCCAGCAGCGTAGGAGGCGGGGTCTTGGGGACCCAGTACTTC
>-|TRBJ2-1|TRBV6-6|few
CASSYSEEGNEQFF
TGTGCCAGCAGTTACTCGGAAGAGGGCAATGAGCAGTTCTTC
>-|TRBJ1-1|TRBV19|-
CASRDMNTEAFF
TGTGCCAGTAGGGACATGAACACTGAAGCTTTCTTT
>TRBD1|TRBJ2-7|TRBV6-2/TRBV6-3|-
CASSSHQGVPNEQYF
TGTGCCAGCAGTTCGCACCAGGGGGTTCCCAACGAGCAGTACTTC
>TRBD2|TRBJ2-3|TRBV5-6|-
CASSFMLADTDTQYF
TGTGCCAGCAGCTTTATGCTAGCGGACACAGATACGCAGTATTTT
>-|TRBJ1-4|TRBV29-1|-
CSALGSNEKLFF
TGCAGCGCTTTGGGCTCTAATGAAAAACTGTTTTTT
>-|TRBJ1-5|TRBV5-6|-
CASSFYGPGDQPQHF
TGTGCCAGCAGCTTTTACGGTCCCGGGGATCAGCCCCAGCATTTT
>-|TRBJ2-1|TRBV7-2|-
CASSLYGGEQFF
TGTGCCAGCAGCTTATATGGAGGGGAGCAGTTCTTC
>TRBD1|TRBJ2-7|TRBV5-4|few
CASSFGGQAYEQYF
TGTGCCAGCAGCTTTGGGGGACAGGCCTACGAGCAGTACTTC
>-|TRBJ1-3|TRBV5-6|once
CASSFGPPEAGNTIYF
TGTGCCAGCAGCTTTGGCCCGCCTGAGGCTGGAAACACCATATATTTT
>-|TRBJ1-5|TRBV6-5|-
CASSRGRNDQPQHF
TGTGCCAGCAGTCGCGGCCGAAATGATCAGCCCCAGCATTTT
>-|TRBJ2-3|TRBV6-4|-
CASSSGIQLWPTDTQYF
TGTGCCAGCAGCTCCGGGATCCAGTTGTGGCCCACAGATACGCAGTATTTT
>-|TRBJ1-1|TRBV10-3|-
CAISESGHNTEAFF
TGTGCCATCAGTGAGTCCGGACATAACACTGAAGCTTTCTTT
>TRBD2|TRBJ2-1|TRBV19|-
CASSIEAGAYNEQFF
TGTGCCAGTAGTATTGAGGCGGGAGCCTACAATGAGCAGTTCTTC
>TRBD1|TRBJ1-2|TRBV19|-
CASSVGQGGYGYTF
TGTGCCAGTAGTGTGGGACAGGGGGGCTATGGCTACACCTTC
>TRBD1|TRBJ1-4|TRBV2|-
CASIQGGEKLFF
TGTGCCAGCATTCAGGGGGGCGAGAAACTGTTTTTT
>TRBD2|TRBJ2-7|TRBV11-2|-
CASSSTGGSPPYEQYF
TGTGCCAGCAGCTCCACTGGCGGGAGCCCTCCATACGAGCAGTACTTC
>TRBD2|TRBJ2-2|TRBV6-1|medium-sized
CASSGLAGQYTGELFF
TGTGCCAGCAGTGGACTAGCGGGTCAGTACACCGGGGAGCTGTTTTTT
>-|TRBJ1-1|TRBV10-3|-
CAIRKDRNLNTEAFF
TGTGCCATCAGGAAGGACAGAAATTTGAACACTGAAGCTTTCTTT
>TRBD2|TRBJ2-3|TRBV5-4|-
CATNDRPGGAADTQYF
TGTGCCACAAACGATAGACCCGGGGGGGCAGCAGATACGCAGTATTTT
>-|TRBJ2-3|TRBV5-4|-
CASSLQGRTTDTQYF
TGTGCCAGCAGCTTGCAGGGAAGGACCACAGATACGCAGTATTTT
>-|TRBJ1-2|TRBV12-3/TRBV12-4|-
CASSLTWNYGYTF
TGTGCCAGCAGCTTGACATGGAACTATGGCTACACCTTC
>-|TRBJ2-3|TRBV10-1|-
CASSGGGDTQYF
TGCGCCAGCAGTGGGGGCGGTGATACGCAGTATTTT
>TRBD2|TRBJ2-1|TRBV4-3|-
CASSQGLTSGRANEQFF
TGCGCCAGCAGCCAAGGTTTGACTAGCGGGAGGGCAAATGAGCAGTTCTTC
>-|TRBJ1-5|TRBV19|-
CASSTGFKNQPQHF
TGTGCCAGTAGTACAGGATTTAAGAATCAGCCCCAGCATTTT
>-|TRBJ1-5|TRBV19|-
CASSMSGGVNQPQHF
TGTGCCAGTAGTATGTCGGGGGGCGTCAATCAGCCCCAGCATTTT